This TCR beta chain was obtained from a study of radiotherapy plus CTLA-4 blockade in lung cancer. The overall study: There were objective responses in 15% to 20% of patients, and approximately 30% had disease control. Study outcomes and limitations: TCR clones originating in tumors grew in number in blood after radiotherapy plus ipilimumab. Dynamics of early blood T cell clones, together with interferon-beta, were reportedly the best predictors of response.

TCRdb's table, derived via immunoSEQ multiplex PCR, lists solely in-frame clones and lacks some. The table lists tens of thousands of clones, approximately 80% of them singletons. Those patients who had chemo-refractory metastatic non-small-cell lung cancer were given focal radiation along with CTLA-4 blockade through ipilimumab. Trimming cost V 4 bases and J 0 bases; bases outside gene matches: 8. The CDR3 sequence is 18 residues long. CDR1 and CDR2 (germline): SGHDN, FVKESK. Turning to this clone: Its specificity is unknown.

The sequence was collected from a human donor with non-small cell lung cancer whose response to radiotherapy plus ipilimumab could not be evaluated. The sequencing here drew on peripheral blood, taken from a patient treated with radiotherapy plus ipilimumab. The rearrangement joins TRBV14 to TRBJ2-6; 8 nucleotides line up with TRBD1. CDR3 sequence: CASSRLRDRHSGANVLTF. The CDR3 DNA follows: TGTGCCAGCAGCCGCCTCCGGGACAGGCACTCTGGGGCCAACGTCCTGACTTTC. Using reference TRBV14 and TRBJ2-6 for the parts outside the CDR3, the full variable domain is EAGVTQFPSHSVIEKGQTVTLRCDPISGHDNLYWYRRVMGKEIKFLLHFVKESKQDESGMPNNRFLAERTGGTYSTLKVQPAELEDSGVYFCASSRLRDRHSGANVLTFGAGSRLTVL.